This is a list of T cell receptor beta chains from one sample in a study of blood T cell repertoires in COVID-19. The method was immunoSEQ multiplex PCR; TCRdb's version includes in-frame clones alone and lacks a portion of them. Seen here are 150,000 to 200,000 clones, 65% to 85% observed once, and the top ten hold around 8.4%. Material for sequencing was peripheral blood. These receptors all come from a woman at least 80 years old with active or convalescent COVID-19. The conserved cysteine and the conserved F or W are not part of the CDR3 here. Expanded clones get a size class; other rows say once, few or many, or leave the size out.

CDR3aa: ASSYSARLEQY
j_gene: TRBJ2-7
abundance: .
v_gene: TRBV6-5
len: 11

CDR3aa: AIRGTNDEKLF
j_gene: TRBJ1-4
abundance: .
v_gene: TRBV10-3
len: 11

CDR3aa: ASSPSGSSTDTQY
j_gene: TRBJ2-3
abundance: .
v_gene: TRBV7-9
len: 13

CDR3aa: ASSLASGPVYNEQF
j_gene: TRBJ2-1
abundance: .
v_gene: TRBV7-2
len: 14

CDR3aa: ASSPRDFTDTQY
j_gene: TRBJ2-3
abundance: .
v_gene: TRBV18
len: 12

CDR3aa: ASSLLLQGGADTQY
j_gene: TRBJ2-3
abundance: .
v_gene: TRBV5-1
len: 14

CDR3aa: ASSPEDRAYNSPLH
j_gene: TRBJ1-6
abundance: few
v_gene: TRBV18
len: 14

CDR3aa: ASGYGTAWKETQY
j_gene: TRBJ2-5
abundance: .
v_gene: TRBV12-5
len: 13

CDR3aa: ASSFASAGGYNEQF
j_gene: TRBJ2-1
abundance: .
v_gene: TRBV7-2
len: 14

CDR3aa: ASSDGGAQSPYT
j_gene: TRBJ1-2
abundance: .
v_gene: TRBV5-1
len: 12

CDR3aa: ASSLLSNYGYT
j_gene: TRBJ1-2
abundance: .
v_gene: TRBV5-6
len: 11

CDR3aa: ASRTAPGQEMTNYGYT
j_gene: TRBJ1-2
abundance: .
v_gene: TRBV19
len: 16

CDR3aa: ASSLVVLQGANGYT
j_gene: TRBJ1-2
abundance: .
v_gene: TRBV5-6
len: 14

CDR3aa: ASSLARGTGDNYGYT
j_gene: TRBJ1-2
abundance: few
v_gene: TRBV7-9
len: 15